Below, one T cell receptor (beta chain) is given with its context. This PCR relied on a set of 60 Vbeta primers and 13 Jbeta primers. Only in-frame clones appear in the TCRdb table, and some are missing; sequencing was by immunoSEQ multiplex PCR. The sample lists 100,000 to 150,000 clones; around four fifths were seen once. The V segment lost 1 base and the J segment 11 bases; nucleotides outside the gene matches: 13. Germline V gene lookup returns CDR1 SNHLY and CDR2 FYNNEI. The CDR3 loop spans 15 amino acids. This sample stems from a study of cytomegalovirus exposure and HLA in healthy donors. The gene calls are TRBV2 and TRBJ1-1; 7 nucleotides align to TRBD1. Input material: PBMCs. The TCR sequence derives from a man younger than 35 in good health and CMV-seropositive. The CDR3 bases are TGTGCCAGCAGTGAAGTTGTAGGGGGCCCCTCTTGGGCTTTCTTT. Translated, it gives CASSEVVGGPSWAFF.